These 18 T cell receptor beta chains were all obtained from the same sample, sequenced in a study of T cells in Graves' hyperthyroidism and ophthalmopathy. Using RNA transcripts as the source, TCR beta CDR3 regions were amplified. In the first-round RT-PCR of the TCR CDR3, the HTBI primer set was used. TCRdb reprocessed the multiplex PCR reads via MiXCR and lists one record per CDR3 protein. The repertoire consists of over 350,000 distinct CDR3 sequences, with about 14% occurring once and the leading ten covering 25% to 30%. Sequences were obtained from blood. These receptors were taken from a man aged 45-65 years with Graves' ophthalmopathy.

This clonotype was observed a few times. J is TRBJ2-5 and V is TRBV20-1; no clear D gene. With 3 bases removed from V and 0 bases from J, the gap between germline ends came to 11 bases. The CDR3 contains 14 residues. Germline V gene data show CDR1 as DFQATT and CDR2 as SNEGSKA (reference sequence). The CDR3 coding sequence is TGCAGTGCTAGTTATGAAAGGTACCAAGAGACCCAGTACTTC. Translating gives CSASYERYQETQYF.

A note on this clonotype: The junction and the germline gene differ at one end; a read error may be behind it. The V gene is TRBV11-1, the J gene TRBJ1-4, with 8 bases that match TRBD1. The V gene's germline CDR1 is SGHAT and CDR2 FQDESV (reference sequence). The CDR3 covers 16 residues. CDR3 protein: CAGSQDGTGRNEKLFF. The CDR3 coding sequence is TGTGCCGGCAGCCAAGACGGGACAGGACGGAATGAAAAACTGTTTTTT.

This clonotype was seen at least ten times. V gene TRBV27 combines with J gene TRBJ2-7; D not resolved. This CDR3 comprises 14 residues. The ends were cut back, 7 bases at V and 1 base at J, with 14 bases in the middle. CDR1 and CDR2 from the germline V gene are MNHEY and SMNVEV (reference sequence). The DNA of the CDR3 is TGTGCCAGCACACCTCTAATCGGGTCCTACGAGCAGTACTTC. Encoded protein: CASTPLIGSYEQYF.

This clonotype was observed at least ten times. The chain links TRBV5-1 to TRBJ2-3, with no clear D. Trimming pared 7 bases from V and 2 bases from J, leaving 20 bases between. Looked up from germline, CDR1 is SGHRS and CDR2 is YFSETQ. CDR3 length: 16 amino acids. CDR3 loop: CASHPGLLLDTDTQYF. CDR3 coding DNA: TGCGCCAGCCACCCCGGGCTCCTCTTAGACACAGATACGCAGTATTTT.

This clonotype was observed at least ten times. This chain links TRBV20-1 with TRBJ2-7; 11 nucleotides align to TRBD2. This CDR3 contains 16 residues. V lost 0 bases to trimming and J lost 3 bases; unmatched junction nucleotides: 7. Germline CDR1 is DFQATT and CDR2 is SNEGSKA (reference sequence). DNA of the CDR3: TGCAGTGCTAGAGAGGTTCTAGCGGGAGGTCTCTACGAGCAGTACTTC. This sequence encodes CSAREVLAGGLYEQYF.

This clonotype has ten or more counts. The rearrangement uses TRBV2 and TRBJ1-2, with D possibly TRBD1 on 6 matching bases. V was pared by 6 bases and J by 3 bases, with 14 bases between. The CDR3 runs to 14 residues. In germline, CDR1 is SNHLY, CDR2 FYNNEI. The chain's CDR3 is CASRQGGAHYGYTF. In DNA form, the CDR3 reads TGTGCCAGCAGACAGGGTGGAGCTCACTATGGCTACACCTTC.

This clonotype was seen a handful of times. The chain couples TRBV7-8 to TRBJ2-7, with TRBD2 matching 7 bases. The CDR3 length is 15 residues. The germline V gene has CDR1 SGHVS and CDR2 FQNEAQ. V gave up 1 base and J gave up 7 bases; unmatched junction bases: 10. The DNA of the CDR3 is TGTGCCAGCAGCTTAGGGTTAGCGGGTATTAAAGAGCAGTACTTC. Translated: CASSLGLAGIKEQYF.

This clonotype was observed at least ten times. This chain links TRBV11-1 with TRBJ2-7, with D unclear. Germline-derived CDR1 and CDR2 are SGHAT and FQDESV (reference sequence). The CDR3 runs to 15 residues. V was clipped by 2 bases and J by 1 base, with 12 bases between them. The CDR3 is CASSLQGSSSYEQYF. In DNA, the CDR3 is TGTGCCAGCAGCTTACAAGGGTCGTCATCCTACGAGCAGTACTTC.

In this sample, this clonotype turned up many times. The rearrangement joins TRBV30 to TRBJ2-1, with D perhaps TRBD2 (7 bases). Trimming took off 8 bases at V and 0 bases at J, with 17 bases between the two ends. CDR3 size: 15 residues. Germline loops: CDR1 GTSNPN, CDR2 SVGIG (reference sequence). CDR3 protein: CAHKGGDRSYNEQFF. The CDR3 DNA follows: TGTGCCCATAAAGGGGGGGATCGCTCCTACAATGAGCAGTTCTTC.

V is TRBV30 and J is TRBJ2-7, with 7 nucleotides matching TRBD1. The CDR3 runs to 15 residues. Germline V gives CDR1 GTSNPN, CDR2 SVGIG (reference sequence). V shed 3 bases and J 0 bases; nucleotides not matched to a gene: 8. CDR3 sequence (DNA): TGTGCCTGGAGGGAACCGGGACAGAGCTCCTACGAGCAGTACTTC. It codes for CAWREPGQSSYEQYF.

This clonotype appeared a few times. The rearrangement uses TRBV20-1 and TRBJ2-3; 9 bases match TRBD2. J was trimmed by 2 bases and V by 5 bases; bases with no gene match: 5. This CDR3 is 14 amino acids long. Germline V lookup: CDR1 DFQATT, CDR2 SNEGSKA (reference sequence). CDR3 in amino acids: CSALAGEATDTQYF. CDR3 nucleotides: TGCAGTGCTTTAGCGGGAGAGGCCACAGATACGCAGTATTTT.

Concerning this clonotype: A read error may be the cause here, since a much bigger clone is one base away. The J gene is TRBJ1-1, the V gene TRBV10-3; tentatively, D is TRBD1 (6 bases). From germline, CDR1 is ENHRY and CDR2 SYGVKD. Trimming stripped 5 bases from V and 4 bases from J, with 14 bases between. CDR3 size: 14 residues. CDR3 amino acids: CAISYGGGITEAFF. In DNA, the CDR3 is TGTGCCATCAGTTACGGGGGCGGAATCACTGAAGCTTTCTTT.

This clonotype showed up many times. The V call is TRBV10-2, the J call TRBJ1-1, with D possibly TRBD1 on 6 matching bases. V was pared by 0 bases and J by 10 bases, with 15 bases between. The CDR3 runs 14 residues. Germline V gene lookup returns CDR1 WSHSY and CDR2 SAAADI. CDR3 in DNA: TGCGCCAGCAGTGAGTCCCGGACCCAAGGGGGAGCTTTCTTT. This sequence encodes CASSESRTQGGAFF.

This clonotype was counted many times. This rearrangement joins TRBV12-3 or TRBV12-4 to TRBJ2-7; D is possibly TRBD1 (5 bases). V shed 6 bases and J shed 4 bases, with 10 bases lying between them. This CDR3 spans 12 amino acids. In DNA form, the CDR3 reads TGTGCCAGCAGCTCAGGGTTATACGAGCAGTACTTC. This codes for CASSSGLYEQYF.

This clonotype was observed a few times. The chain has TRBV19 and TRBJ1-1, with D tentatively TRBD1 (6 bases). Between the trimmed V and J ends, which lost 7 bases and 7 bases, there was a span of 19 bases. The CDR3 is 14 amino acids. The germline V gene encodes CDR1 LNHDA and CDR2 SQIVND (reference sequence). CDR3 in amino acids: CASNSQGRYGEAFF. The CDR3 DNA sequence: TGTGCCAGTAACTCACAGGGTCGGTATGGTGAAGCTTTCTTT. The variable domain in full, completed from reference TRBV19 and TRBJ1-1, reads DGGITQSPKYLFRKEGQNVTLSCEQNLNHDAMYWYRQDPGQGLRLIYYSQIVNDFQKGDIAEGYSVSREKKESFPLTVTSAQKNPTAFYLCASNSQGRYGEAFFGQGTRLTVV.

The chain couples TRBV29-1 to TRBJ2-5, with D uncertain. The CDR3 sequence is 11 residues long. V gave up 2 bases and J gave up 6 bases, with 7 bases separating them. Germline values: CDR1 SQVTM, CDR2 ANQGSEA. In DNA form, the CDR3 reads TGCAGCGTTGAACTCTCTAAGACCCAGTACTTC. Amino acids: CSVELSKTQYF. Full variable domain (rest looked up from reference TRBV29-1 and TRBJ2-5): SAVISQKPSRDICQRGTSLTIQCQVDSQVTMMFWYRQQPGQSLTLIATANQGSEATYESGFVIDKFPISRPNLTFSTLTVSNMSPEDSSIYLCSVELSKTQYFGPGTRLLVL.

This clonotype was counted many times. The CDR3 DNA follows: TGTGCCAGCAGCCGGACAGACAATGAGCAGTTCTTC. Its translation: CASSRTDNEQFF. This sequence joins TRBV11-3 and TRBJ2-1; D perhaps matches TRBD1 (6 bases). This CDR3 is built from 12 residues. V was shortened by 5 bases and J by 5 bases, with 7 bases between the two germline ends. CDR1 and CDR2 (germline): SGHNT, YENEEA.

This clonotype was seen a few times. The CDR3 loop reads CASSLMGSGELFF. The CDR3 nucleotides read TGCGCCAGCAGCTTGATGGGGTCCGGGGAGCTGTTTTTT. The gene calls are TRBV5-1 and TRBJ2-2; D is ambiguous. CDR1 SGHRS and CDR2 YFSETQ come from the germline V gene. This CDR3 has 13 amino acids. Trimming took 1 base from V and 6 from J, leaving 7 bases between them.